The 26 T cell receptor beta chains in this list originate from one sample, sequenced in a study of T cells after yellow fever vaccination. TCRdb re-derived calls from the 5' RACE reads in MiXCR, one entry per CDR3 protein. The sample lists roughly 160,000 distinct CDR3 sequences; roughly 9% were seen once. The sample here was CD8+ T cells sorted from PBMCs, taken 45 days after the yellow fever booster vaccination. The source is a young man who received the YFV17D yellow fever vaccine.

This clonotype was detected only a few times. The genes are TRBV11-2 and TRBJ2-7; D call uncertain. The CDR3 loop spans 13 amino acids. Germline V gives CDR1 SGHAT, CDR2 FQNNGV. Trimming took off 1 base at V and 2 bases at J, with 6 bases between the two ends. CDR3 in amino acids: CASSLGLAYEQYV. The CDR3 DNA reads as TGTGCCAGCAGCTTAGGTCTGGCCTACGAGCAGTACGTC.

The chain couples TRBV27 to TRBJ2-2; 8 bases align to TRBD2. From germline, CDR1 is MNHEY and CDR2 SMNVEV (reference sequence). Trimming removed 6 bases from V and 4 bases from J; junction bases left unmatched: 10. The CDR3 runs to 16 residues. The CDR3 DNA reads TGTGCCAGCAGCCCGACAGTAGCGGGACGCACCGGGGAGCTGTTTTTT. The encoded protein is CASSPTVAGRTGELFF.

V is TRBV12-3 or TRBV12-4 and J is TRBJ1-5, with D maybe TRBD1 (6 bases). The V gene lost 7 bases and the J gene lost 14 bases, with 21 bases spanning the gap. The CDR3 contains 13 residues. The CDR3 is CASTATGTRPKHF. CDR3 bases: TGTGCCAGCACCGCGACAGGAACCCGCCCAAAGCATTTT.

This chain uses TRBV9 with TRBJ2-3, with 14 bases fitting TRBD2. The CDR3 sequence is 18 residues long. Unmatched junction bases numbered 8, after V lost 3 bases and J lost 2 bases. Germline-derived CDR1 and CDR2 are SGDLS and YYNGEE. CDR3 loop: CASSAGLAGARFTDTQYF. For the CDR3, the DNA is TGTGCCAGCAGCGCGGGACTAGCGGGGGCCCGATTCACAGATACGCAGTATTTT.

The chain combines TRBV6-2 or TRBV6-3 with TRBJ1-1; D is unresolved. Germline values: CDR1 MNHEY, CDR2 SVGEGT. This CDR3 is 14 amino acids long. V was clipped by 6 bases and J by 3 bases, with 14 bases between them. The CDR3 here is CASRPEIRDTEAFF. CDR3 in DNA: TGTGCCAGCAGGCCTGAGATTCGGGACACTGAAGCTTTCTTT.

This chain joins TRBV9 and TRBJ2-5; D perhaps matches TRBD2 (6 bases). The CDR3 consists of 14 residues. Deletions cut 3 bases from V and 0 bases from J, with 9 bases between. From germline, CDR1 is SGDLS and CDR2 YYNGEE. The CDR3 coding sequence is TGTGCCAGCAGCGGACGGGGGAACCAAGAGACCCAGTACTTC. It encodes CASSGRGNQETQYF.

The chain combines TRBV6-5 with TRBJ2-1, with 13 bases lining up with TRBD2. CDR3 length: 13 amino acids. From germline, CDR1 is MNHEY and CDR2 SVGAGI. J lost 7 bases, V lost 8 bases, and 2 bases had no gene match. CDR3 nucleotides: TGTGCCAGCGGGACTAGCGGGGTGAATGAGCAGTTCTTC. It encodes CASGTSGVNEQFF.

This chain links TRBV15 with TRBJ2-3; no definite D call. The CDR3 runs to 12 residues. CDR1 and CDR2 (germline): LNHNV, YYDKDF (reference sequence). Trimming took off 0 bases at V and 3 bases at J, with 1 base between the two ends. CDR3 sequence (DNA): TGTGCCACCAGCAGAGAGACAGATACGCAGTATTTT. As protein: CATSRETDTQYF.

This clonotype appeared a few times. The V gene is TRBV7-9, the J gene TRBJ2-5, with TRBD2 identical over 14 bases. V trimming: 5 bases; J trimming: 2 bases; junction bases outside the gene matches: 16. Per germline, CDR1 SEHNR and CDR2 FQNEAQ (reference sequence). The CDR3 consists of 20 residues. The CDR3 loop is CASSRRGTSGGIVGQETQYF. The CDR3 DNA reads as TGTGCCAGCAGCCGACGTGGGACTAGCGGGGGAATAGTGGGACAAGAGACCCAGTACTTC.

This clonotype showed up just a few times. The CDR3 loop is CASSQDRPANYGYTF. CDR3 bases: TGCGCCAGCAGCCAAGATCGGCCAGCTAACTATGGCTACACCTTC. The chain has TRBV4-1 and TRBJ1-2; D is uncertain. The CDR3 has 15 amino acids. Germline V gene sequence: CDR1 MGHRA, CDR2 YSYEKL. Trimming shortened V by 0 bases and J by 0 bases, and 8 bases separated the two germline ends.

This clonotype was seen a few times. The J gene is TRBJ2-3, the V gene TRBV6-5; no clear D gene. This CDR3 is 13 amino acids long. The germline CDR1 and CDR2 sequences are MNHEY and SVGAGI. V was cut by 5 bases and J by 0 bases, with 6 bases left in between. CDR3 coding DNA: TGTGCCAGCAGTGCCGCTAGCACAGATACGCAGTATTTT. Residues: CASSAASTDTQYF.

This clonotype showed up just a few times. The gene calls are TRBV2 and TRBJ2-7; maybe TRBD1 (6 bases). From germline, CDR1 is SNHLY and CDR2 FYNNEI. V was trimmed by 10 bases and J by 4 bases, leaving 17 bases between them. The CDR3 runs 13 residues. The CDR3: CAIKTHQGYEQYF. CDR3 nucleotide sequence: TGTGCCATCAAGACACATCAGGGGTACGAGCAGTACTTC.

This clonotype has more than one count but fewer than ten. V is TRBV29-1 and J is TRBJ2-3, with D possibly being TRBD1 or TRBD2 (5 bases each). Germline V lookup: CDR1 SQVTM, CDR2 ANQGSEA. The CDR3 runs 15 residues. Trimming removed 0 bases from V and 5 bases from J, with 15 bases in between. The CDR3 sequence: CSVEDWGPIRDTQYF. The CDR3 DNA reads TGCAGCGTTGAAGATTGGGGACCGATTAGAGATACGCAGTATTTT.

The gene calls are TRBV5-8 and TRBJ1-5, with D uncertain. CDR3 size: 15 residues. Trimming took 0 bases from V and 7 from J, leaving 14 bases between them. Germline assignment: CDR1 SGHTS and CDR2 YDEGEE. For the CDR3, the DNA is TGTGCCAGCAGCTTGGCAGGTGGCGGAAGCCAGCCCCAGCATTTT. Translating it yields CASSLAGGGSQPQHF.

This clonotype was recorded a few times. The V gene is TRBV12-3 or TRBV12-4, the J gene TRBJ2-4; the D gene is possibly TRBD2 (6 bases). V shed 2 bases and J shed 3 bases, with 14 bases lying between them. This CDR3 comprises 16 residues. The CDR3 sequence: CASSLNWGEGKNIQYF. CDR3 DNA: TGTGCCAGCAGTTTAAACTGGGGGGAAGGCAAAAACATTCAGTACTTC.

CDR3 protein: CASSVGSPGGTEAFF. CDR3 nucleotides: TGTGCCAGCAGCGTGGGGAGTCCAGGGGGGACTGAAGCTTTCTTT. The chain uses TRBV9 and TRBJ1-1, with 7 bases fitting TRBD1. CDR1 is SGDLS, CDR2 YYNGEE, per germline. After removal of 2 bases from V and 5 bases from J, the junction contained 9 bases not matched to a gene. The CDR3 has 15 amino acids. The whole variable domain, filled in from reference TRBV9 and TRBJ1-1, reads DSGVTQTPKHLITATGQRVTLRCSPRSGDLSVYWYQQSLDQGLQFLIQYYNGEERAKGNILERFSAQQFPDLHSELNLSSLELGDSALYFCASSVGSPGGTEAFFGQGTRLTVV.

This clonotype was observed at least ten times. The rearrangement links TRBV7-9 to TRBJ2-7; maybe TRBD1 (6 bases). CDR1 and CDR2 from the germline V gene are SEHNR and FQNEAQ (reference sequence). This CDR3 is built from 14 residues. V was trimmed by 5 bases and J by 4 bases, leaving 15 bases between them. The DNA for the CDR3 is TGTGCCAGCAGCCACGGGACAAGACCTTACGAGCAGTACGTC. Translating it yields CASSHGTRPYEQYV.

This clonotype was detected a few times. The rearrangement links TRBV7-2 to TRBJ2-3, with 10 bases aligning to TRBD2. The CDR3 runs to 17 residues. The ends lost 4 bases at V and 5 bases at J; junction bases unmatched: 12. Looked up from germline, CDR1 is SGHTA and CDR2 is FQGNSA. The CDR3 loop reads CASSSLAGEGYRDTQYF. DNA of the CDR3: TGTGCCAGCAGCTCCCTAGCGGGGGAGGGGTATAGAGATACGCAGTATTTT.

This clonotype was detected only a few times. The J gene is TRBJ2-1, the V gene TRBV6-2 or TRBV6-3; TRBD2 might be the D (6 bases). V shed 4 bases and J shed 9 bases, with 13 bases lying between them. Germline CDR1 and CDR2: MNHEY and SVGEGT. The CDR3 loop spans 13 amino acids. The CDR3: CASSLAEGSEQFF. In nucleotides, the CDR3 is TGTGCCAGCAGTTTAGCGGAGGGGAGTGAGCAGTTCTTC.

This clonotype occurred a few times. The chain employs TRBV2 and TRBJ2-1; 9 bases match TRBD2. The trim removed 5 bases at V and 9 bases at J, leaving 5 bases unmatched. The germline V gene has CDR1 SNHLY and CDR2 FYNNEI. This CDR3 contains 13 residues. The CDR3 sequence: CASSLAGRGEQFF. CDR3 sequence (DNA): TGTGCCAGCAGTCTAGCGGGACGGGGTGAGCAGTTCTTC.

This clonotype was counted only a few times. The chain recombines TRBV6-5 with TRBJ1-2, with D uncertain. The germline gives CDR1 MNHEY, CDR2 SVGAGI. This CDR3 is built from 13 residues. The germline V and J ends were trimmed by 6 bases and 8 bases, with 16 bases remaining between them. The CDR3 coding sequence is TGTGCCAGCAGCCTCGGGTGGGAATGGGGCTACACCTTC. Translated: CASSLGWEWGYTF.

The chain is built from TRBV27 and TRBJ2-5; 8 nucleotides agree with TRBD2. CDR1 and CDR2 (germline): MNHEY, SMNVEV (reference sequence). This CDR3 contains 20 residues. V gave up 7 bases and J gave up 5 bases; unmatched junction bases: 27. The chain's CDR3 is CASTPSTPRAGAPVVETQYF. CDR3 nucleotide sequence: TGTGCCAGCACCCCCTCAACCCCTAGAGCGGGGGCGCCGGTGGTCGAGACCCAGTACTTC.

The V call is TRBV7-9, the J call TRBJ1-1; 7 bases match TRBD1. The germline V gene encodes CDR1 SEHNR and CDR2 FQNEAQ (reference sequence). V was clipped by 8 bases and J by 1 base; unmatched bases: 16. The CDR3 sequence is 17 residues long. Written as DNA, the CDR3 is TGTGCCAGCCGATGGCAGCCTATGGGACAGAAGAACACTGAAGCTTTCTTT. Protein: CASRWQPMGQKNTEAFF.

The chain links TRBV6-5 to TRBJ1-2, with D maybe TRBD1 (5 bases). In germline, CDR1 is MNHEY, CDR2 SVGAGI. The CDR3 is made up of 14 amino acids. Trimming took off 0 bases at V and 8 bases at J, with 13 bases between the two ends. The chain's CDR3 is CASSYSSRVDGYTF. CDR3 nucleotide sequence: TGTGCCAGCAGTTACTCGAGCAGGGTTGACGGCTACACCTTC.

CDR3 residues: CASSSRWGLNYGYTF. DNA for the CDR3: TGTGCCAGCAGCTCCCGCTGGGGTCTCAACTATGGCTACACCTTC. The chain is built from TRBV9 and TRBJ1-2; no clear D gene. The V and J ends lost 4 bases and 2 bases respectively, with 15 bases between them. The CDR3 covers 15 residues. Germline V gene sequence: CDR1 SGDLS, CDR2 YYNGEE.

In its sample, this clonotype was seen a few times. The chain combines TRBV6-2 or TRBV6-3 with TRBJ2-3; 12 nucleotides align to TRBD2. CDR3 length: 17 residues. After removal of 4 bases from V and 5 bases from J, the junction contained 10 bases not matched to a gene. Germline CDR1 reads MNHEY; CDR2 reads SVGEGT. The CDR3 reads CASSSASGGAIVDTQYF. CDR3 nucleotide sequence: TGTGCCAGCAGTTCCGCTAGCGGGGGGGCCATAGTAGATACGCAGTATTTT.